What follows are 8 T cell receptor beta chains derived from one specimen sequenced in a study of CD8+CD57+ T cells in acquired aplastic anemia. The authors sequenced patients whose flow cytometry had shown CD8+CD57+ cell expansion. Genomic DNA was employed as the template in profiling TCR beta VDJ and CDR3. TCRdb re-called the reads through MiXCR, storing one row per CDR3 protein. The data hold fewer than 300,000 distinct CDR3 sequences, with roughly 82% observed a single time. The sample comprised sorted CD4+, CD8+, or CD8+CD57+ T cells (not recorded which) from PBMCs. The receptors stem from a human donor with aplastic anemia.

There are a few counts of this clonotype. The V gene is TRBV19, the J gene TRBJ1-5; TRBD1 matches 7 bases. Germline CDR1 is LNHDA and CDR2 is SQIVND (reference sequence). V lost 6 bases, J lost 1 base, and 6 bases stayed unmatched. CDR3 length: 15 residues. The CDR3 loop reads CASSVGQASNQPQHF. CDR3 DNA: TGTGCCAGTAGCGTCGGACAGGCAAGCAATCAGCCCCAGCATTTT.

Comments on this clonotype: At one of its ends the junction is not consistent with the germline gene, which may arise from a read error. V and J are TRBV7-7 and TRBJ2-5, with TRBD1 matching 7 bases. The CDR3 totals 14 residues. The germline gives CDR1 SSHAT, CDR2 FNYEAQ (reference sequence). CDR3 sequence: CASTRRAGGTRELF. The CDR3 nucleotides are TGTGCTAGCACCCGCAGGGCAGGGGGAACCAGGGAGCTGTTC. The full variable domain, in which reference TRBV7-7 and TRBJ2-5 provide the parts outside the CDR3, is GAGVSQSPRYKVTKRGQDVTLRCDPISSHATLYWYQQALGQGPEFLTYFNYEAQPDKSGLPSDRFSAERPEGSISTLTIQRTEQRDSAMYRCASTRRAGGTRELFGPGTRLLVL.

This clonotype was seen only a few times. At one end the junction does not follow the germline gene, possibly because of a read error. This chain links TRBV7-9 with TRBJ2-3, with TRBD2 identical over 7 bases. Per germline, CDR1 SEHNR and CDR2 FQNEAQ (reference sequence). The CDR3 spans 14 residues. In DNA form, the CDR3 reads TGTGCCAGCAGCTTAGCGGGGGGGGTGGGAGCCTACGAGTTT. This encodes CASSLAGGVGAYEF.

V and J are TRBV10-3 and TRBJ2-3; the D call may be TRBD1 or TRBD2 (5 bases each). V gave up 2 bases and J gave up 0 bases, with 12 bases separating them. CDR1 and CDR2 (germline): ENHRY, SYGVKD. The CDR3 spans 16 residues. The CDR3 reads CAISEGGAVSTDTQYF. Here the CDR3 DNA reads TGTGCCATCAGTGAGGGGGGAGCGGTTAGCACAGATACGCAGTATTTT.

Of note for this clonotype: Compared with germline, one end of the junction differs, possibly owing to a read error. The genes are TRBV7-8 and TRBJ1-4, with no clear D. The CDR3 has 17 residues. CDR1 is SGHVS, CDR2 FQNEAQ, per germline. CDR3 residues: CASSSPQREEYNEKLFF. Here the CDR3 DNA reads TGTGCCAGCAGCTCCCCCCAGCGTGAAGAATATAATGAGAAACTGTTTTTT.

For this clonotype: Because it lacks the conserved phenylalanine or tryptophan at the end, this CDR3 is likely a read error. This chain links TRBV2 with TRBJ2-1; perhaps D is TRBD1 or TRBD2 (6 bases each). The V end lost 6 bases, the J end lost 8 bases, and 23 bases lay between the germline ends. The CDR3 runs 16 residues. Germline CDR1 SNHLY, CDR2 FYNNEI. CDR3 sequence reads: CASREGGANGQDEQFV. The CDR3 coding sequence is TGTGCCAGCAGGGAGGGGGGCGCAAACGGTCAGGATGAGCAGTTCGTC.

About this clonotype: One base away lies a much larger clone, so this may be a sequencing read error. The DNA is omitted, as the CDR3 cannot be located on it reliably, and the CDR3 follows TCRdb's listing. This chain links TRBV9 with TRBJ1-5; TRBD1, the table's D call, was not compared with the DNA. Germline CDR1 is SGDLS and CDR2 is YYNGEE. The CDR3 spans 14 amino acids, including both terminal residues. CDR3 in amino acids: CASGGTGDIQYFDF.

The CDR3 loop reads CASSLGGSHYTQYF. CDR3 nucleotides: TGTGCCAGCAGCTTGGGGGGGAGTCACTATACGCAGTATTTT. This sequence joins TRBV7-9 and TRBJ2-3; 7 bases are a match to TRBD2. CDR3 size: 14 residues. With 3 bases clipped from V and 7 bases from J, the junction kept 7 bases outside the gene matches. Germline CDR1 and CDR2: SEHNR and FQNEAQ (reference sequence).